Each of the 20 T cell receptor beta chains below was sequenced from the same sample in a study of cytomegalovirus exposure and HLA in healthy donors. With 60 Vbeta and 13 Jbeta primers, the PCR was carried out. This table comes from immunoSEQ multiplex PCR, and its TCRdb copy is limited to in-frame clones, with some not included. The sample lists about 130,000 clones, 70% to 80% seen once, with around 2.5% in the top ten. Input material: PBMCs. The receptors here all came from a woman aged 60-75 years in good health and CMV-seropositive.

The genes are TRBV5-1 and TRBJ2-7; the match to TRBD1 covers 10 bases. J gave up 2 bases and V 7 bases, and 6 bases lay outside the gene matches. Germline values: CDR1 SGHRS, CDR2 YFSETQ. The CDR3 has 14 amino acids. CDR3 nucleotide sequence: TGCGCCAGCGTTCGGGACAGGGGTCCCTACGAGCAGTACTTC. Protein product: CASVRDRGPYEQYF.

J is TRBJ2-1 and V is TRBV18, with D possibly TRBD2 on 5 matching bases. Germline V gene lookup returns CDR1 KGHSH and CDR2 LQKENI. This CDR3 has 15 residues. The V and J ends lost 2 bases and 11 bases respectively, with 19 bases between them. The CDR3 sequence: CASSPASGGPGKQFF. The DNA for the CDR3 is TGTGCCAGCTCACCAGCGTCAGGCGGGCCGGGCAAGCAGTTCTTC.

The V and J genes are TRBV15 and TRBJ1-5, with TRBD1 as a possible D gene (5 bases). The germline gives CDR1 LNHNV, CDR2 YYDKDF (reference sequence). The length of the CDR3 is 15 residues. Deletions cut 2 bases from V and 0 bases from J, with 8 bases between. The CDR3, as DNA: TGTGCCACCAGCAGATCAAGGGGTAGCAATCAGCCCCAGCATTTT. It specifies CATSRSRGSNQPQHF.

The chain recombines TRBV6-1 with TRBJ2-7; 8 positions agree with TRBD1. CDR3 size: 15 residues. The V gene's germline CDR1 is MNHNS and CDR2 SASEGT. The trim removed 3 bases at V and 4 bases at J, leaving 8 bases unmatched. The CDR3 loop reads CASSDGQGGPYEQYF. DNA for the CDR3: TGTGCCAGCAGTGACGGACAGGGAGGCCCATACGAGCAGTACTTC.

V gene TRBV7-2 combines with J gene TRBJ1-6, with 7 bases fitting TRBD1. This CDR3 is built from 16 residues. The junction had 3 bases not matched to a gene; V was cut back by 1 base and J by 3 bases. Per germline, CDR1 SGHTA and CDR2 FQGNSA. CDR3 DNA sequence: TGTGCCAGCAGCTTAGGGTCAGGGGGCTATAATTCACCCCTCCACTTT. It yields the protein CASSLGSGGYNSPLHF.

The chain couples TRBV27 to TRBJ2-1, with D possibly TRBD2 on 5 matching bases. Trimming took off 5 bases at V and 6 bases at J, with 26 bases between the two ends. In germline, CDR1 is MNHEY, CDR2 SMNVEV (reference sequence). The CDR3 extends over 18 amino acids. Written as DNA, the CDR3 is TGTGCCAGCAGTACAGTAGCACGTGACCCTGGAGGTCTCAATGAGCAGTTCTTC. The encoded protein is CASSTVARDPGGLNEQFF.

About this clone: The germline gene is not matched at one end of the junction; a read error may be the cause. The sample contains more than one DNA sequence encoding this CDR3. The chain is built from TRBV7-9 and TRBJ1-1, with TRBD1 identical over 9 bases. Germline CDR1 and CDR2: SEHNR and FQNEAQ (reference sequence). There are 19 residues in the CDR3. CDR3 coding DNA: TGTGCCAGCAGCTTAGCGATAGGAGGACAGGGGCGCGGGGTCACTGAGGCTTTCTTT. This gives the protein CASSLAIGGQGRGVTEAFF.

This clone was seen more than once but under ten times. Sequence at one end of the junction differs from germline and may be a read error. The chain recombines TRBV7-7 with TRBJ2-1; a weak D match, TRBD2 (5 bases). Germline assignment: CDR1 SSHAT and CDR2 FNYEAQ (reference sequence). CDR3 length equals 15 residues. As DNA, the CDR3 is TGTGCTAGCAGCTTAGCGTACGGGGTCTACAATGAGCAGTTCTTC. It specifies CASSLAYGVYNEQFF.

In nucleotides, the CDR3 is TGTGCCAGCAGCTTAGTAGATGGGGCCAACTATGGCTACACCTTC. Translated, it gives CASSLVDGANYGYTF. V is TRBV7-9 and J is TRBJ1-2; D might be TRBD1 (5 bases). Trimming removed 1 base from V and 2 bases from J, with 11 bases in between. CDR3 size: 15 residues. Germline CDR1 and CDR2: SEHNR and FQNEAQ (reference sequence).

With respect to this clone: Additional DNA sequences in this sample encode the identical CDR3. The J gene is TRBJ1-1, the V gene TRBV19; D is perhaps TRBD1 (5 bases). The V and J ends lost 6 bases and 2 bases respectively, with 16 bases between them. CDR1 is LNHDA and CDR2 is SQIVND in the germline V gene (reference sequence). The CDR3 is 15 residues long. DNA for the CDR3: TGTGCCAGTAGCAAGACCGACAGTCCTAACACTGAAGCTTTCTTT. This gives the protein CASSKTDSPNTEAFF.

This CDR3 reads CASTQGRGARNEQYF. The CDR3 region has the DNA TGTGCCAGCACTCAAGGGCGGGGGGCCCGGAACGAGCAGTACTTC. The rearrangement links TRBV6-5 to TRBJ2-5; 8 nucleotides agree with TRBD2. The J call is uncertain, as TRBJ2-7 better fits the DNA end. Germline CDR1 is MNHEY and CDR2 is SVGAGI. The CDR3 runs to 15 residues.

The chain couples TRBV2 to TRBJ2-4; a weak D match, TRBD1 (6 bases). V was trimmed by 5 bases and J by 9 bases, leaving 11 bases between them. Germline V gives CDR1 SNHLY, CDR2 FYNNEI. This CDR3 comprises 12 residues. CDR3 DNA sequence: TGTGCCAGCAGTAACCGGGACATCATTCAGTACTTC. Amino acids: CASSNRDIIQYF.

The V and J genes are TRBV7-6 and TRBJ2-1; D remains unclear. The CDR3 has 15 amino acids. Looked up from germline, CDR1 is SGHVS and CDR2 is FNYEAQ. V was clipped by 4 bases and J by 4 bases, with 14 bases between them. The CDR3 nucleotides read TGTGCCAGCAGCTCTCTAGAGACCCTGTACAATGAGCAGTTCTTC. Residues: CASSSLETLYNEQFF.

The V and J genes are TRBV6-1 and TRBJ2-3; tentatively, D is TRBD2 (5 bases). V lost 3 bases and J lost 3, with 16 bases in between. Per germline, CDR1 MNHNS and CDR2 SASEGT. This CDR3 has 16 residues. The CDR3 spells CASSDAGIGETDTQYF. CDR3 nucleotides: TGTGCCAGCAGTGACGCAGGTATCGGGGAAACAGATACGCAGTATTTT.

This sequence joins TRBV6-5 and TRBJ2-5, with 11 bases that match TRBD1. The J call is in doubt because the DNA end fits TRBJ2-7 better. CDR3 size: 15 residues. Germline assignment: CDR1 MNHEY and CDR2 SVGAGI. In nucleotides, the CDR3 is TGTGCCAGCAGTTATGCTGGGACAGGGGGTTACGAGCAGTACTTC. This sequence encodes CASSYAGTGGYEQYF.

V gene TRBV11-3 combines with J gene TRBJ2-1; a weak D match, TRBD2 (6 bases). Deletions cut 2 bases from V and 10 bases from J, with 12 bases between. This CDR3 is 13 amino acids long. Germline CDR1 reads SGHNT; CDR2 reads YENEEA. CDR3 nucleotide sequence: TGTGCCAGCAGCTTAAATTTTGGAGGGGAGCAGTTCTTC. Amino acid sequence: CASSLNFGGEQFF.

V and J are TRBV5-1 and TRBJ2-7; TRBD1 matches at 9 bases. Trimming removed 2 bases from V and 2 bases from J; junction bases left unmatched: 2. This CDR3 has 14 amino acids. In germline, CDR1 is SGHRS, CDR2 YFSETQ. The CDR3 spells CASSFGQGPYEQYF. The CDR3, as DNA: TGCGCCAGCAGCTTCGGACAGGGGCCCTACGAGCAGTACTTC.

This chain joins TRBV9 and TRBJ2-5, with D possibly TRBD1 on 6 matching bases. The CDR3 is made up of 16 amino acids. Germline CDR1 and CDR2: SGDLS and YYNGEE. V was shortened by 3 bases and J by 5 bases, with 20 bases between the two germline ends. CDR3 residues: CASSAQQGYGFETQYF. The CDR3 DNA is TGTGCCAGCAGCGCCCAACAGGGTTACGGGTTTGAGACCCAGTACTTC. Drawing the rest from reference TRBV9 and TRBJ2-5, the complete variable domain is DSGVTQTPKHLITATGQRVTLRCSPRSGDLSVYWYQQSLDQGLQFLIQYYNGEERAKGNILERFSAQQFPDLHSELNLSSLELGDSALYFCASSAQQGYGFETQYFGPGTRLLVL.

The chain joins TRBV7-8 to TRBJ1-5, with D unresolved. V shed 5 bases and J shed 2 bases, with 10 bases lying between them. The CDR3 has 14 residues. The germline V gene has CDR1 SGHVS and CDR2 FQNEAQ. CDR3 sequence: CASSHTEGNQPQHF. The CDR3 nucleotides are TGTGCCAGCAGCCACACGGAGGGCAATCAGCCCCAGCATTTT.

The J gene is TRBJ1-1, the V gene TRBV7-9, with 8 bases that match TRBD1. The V gene's germline CDR1 is SEHNR and CDR2 FQNEAQ (reference sequence). After removal of 1 base from V and 6 bases from J, the junction contained 4 bases not matched to a gene. This CDR3 is 14 amino acids long. CDR3 sequence reads: CASSLGQGSAEAFF. CDR3 nucleotides: TGTGCCAGCAGCTTAGGACAGGGGAGCGCTGAAGCTTTCTTT.